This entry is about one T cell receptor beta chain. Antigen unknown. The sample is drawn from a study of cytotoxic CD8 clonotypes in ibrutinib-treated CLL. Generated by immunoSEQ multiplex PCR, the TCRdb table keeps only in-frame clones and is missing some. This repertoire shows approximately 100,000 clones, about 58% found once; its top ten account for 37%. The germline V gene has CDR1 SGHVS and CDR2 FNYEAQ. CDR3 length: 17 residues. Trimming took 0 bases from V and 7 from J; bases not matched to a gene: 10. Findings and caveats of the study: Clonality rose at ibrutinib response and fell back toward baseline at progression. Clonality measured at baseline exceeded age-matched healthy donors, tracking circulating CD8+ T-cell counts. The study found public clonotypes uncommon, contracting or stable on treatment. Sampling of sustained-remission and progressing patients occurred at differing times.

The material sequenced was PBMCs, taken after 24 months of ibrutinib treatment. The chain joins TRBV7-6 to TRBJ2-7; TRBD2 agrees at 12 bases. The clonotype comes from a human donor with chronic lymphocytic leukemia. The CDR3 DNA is TGTGCCAGCAGCTTAGCCCTAGCGGGGGGGCCCTCGGGAGAGCAGTACTTC. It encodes CASSLALAGGPSGEQYF.